The rows below give T cell receptor beta chains drawn from one sample of a study of T cell repertoires in cytomegalovirus infection. One entry per CDR3 protein, called by TCRdb with MiXCR from the reads. This sample has 100,000 or so distinct CDR3 sequences, with roughly 40% found just once. The antigens for these receptors are not known. The material sequenced was CD8+ T cells from cultured PBMCs, taken from culture after CMV antigen stimulation. The receptor set was obtained from a human donor in good health (CMV status not recorded). Some clones in this sample may be carry-over from other donors' samples. CDR3s include the opening cysteine and the closing phenylalanine or tryptophan. D genes are given only for firm matches. Part of the rows lack a size; the others show once, few, many or a class for expanded clones.

j_call d_call v_call clone_size cdr3_nt cdr3_aa
TRBJ2-5 . TRBV14 . TGTGCCAGCAGCCAAGAAATAGGGGCCCCCACAGAGACCCAGTACTTC CASSQEIGAPTETQYF
TRBJ2-7 . TRBV7-9 . TGTGCCAGCAGCGCCGGACAGTCCTACGAGCAGTACTTC CASSAGQSYEQYF
TRBJ1-2 . TRBV4-2 many TGTGCCAGCAGCCAAGACGGGCACAGATATGGCTACACCTTC CASSQDGHRYGYTF
TRBJ2-3 . TRBV7-2 many TGTGCCAGCAGCTTAACCGTATCGTACACAGATACGCAGTATTTT CASSLTVSYTDTQYF
TRBJ1-2 . TRBV12-3/TRBV12-4 . TGTGCCAGCAGTTTGATAGGGGTAGGAGGCTACACCTTC CASSLIGVGGYTF
TRBJ1-1 . TRBV10-3 . TGTGCCATCAGCCCCGACGACAAGAACACTGAAGCTTTCTTT CAISPDDKNTEAFF
TRBJ2-5 TRBD2 TRBV3-1 . TGTGCCAGCAGCCCTGGGGGGGGGGGAGTCCAGGAGACCCAGTACTTC CASSPGGGGVQETQYF
TRBJ1-1 . TRBV19 many TGTGCCAGTAGTATCCCTTATTATGAAGCTTTCTTT CASSIPYYEAFF
TRBJ2-6 . TRBV7-2 many TGTGCCAGCAGCTTTATCTGGTCTGGGGCCAACGTCCTGACTTTC CASSFIWSGANVLTF
TRBJ1-2 . TRBV4-1 . TGCGCCAGCAGCCAAGATCCCCCGGGACTCACTAATTTCGATGGCTACACCTTC CASSQDPPGLTNFDGYTF
TRBJ2-4 . TRBV9 . TGTGCCAGCAGCGTAGGCGTAGCCAAAAACATTCAGTACTTC CASSVGVAKNIQYF
TRBJ1-1 . TRBV5-6 . TGTGCCAGCAGCTTGGTTCAGGCGGGCGAAGCTTTCTTT CASSLVQAGEAFF
TRBJ1-2 . TRBV11-2 . TGTGCCAGCAGTTCCGACGGCTTCTGGGGCTACACCTTC CASSSDGFWGYTF
TRBJ2-3 TRBD2 TRBV7-9 . TGTGCCAGCAGCTCCTTTAGCGGGGGGCTTACAGATACGCAGTATTTT CASSSFSGGLTDTQYF
TRBJ2-1 . TRBV19 . TGTGCCAGTAGTTGGGGCTACAATGAGCAGTTCTTC CASSWGYNEQFF